Presented here are 24 T cell receptor beta chains from one specimen sequenced in a study of post-analysis software for immune sequencing data. The authors incorporated unique molecular identifiers into the TCR beta cDNA libraries. TCRdb processed the PCR reads anew with MiXCR; each CDR3 protein has one entry. The sample yields roughly 800,000 distinct CDR3 sequences, about 57% seen once. Their antigen targets remain unknown. Study results and caveats: The five TRBV segments detected at higher frequency in patients than in controls included TRBV5-6, TRBV5-1 and TRBV20-1.

The sample consisted of blood. Receptors were obtained from a girl between 5 and 17 years old with multiple sclerosis.

A few counts support this clonotype. Relative to the germline gene, one junction end is altered; a read error may explain this. The gene calls are TRBV29-1 and TRBJ2-2; TRBD1 agrees at 7 bases. Germline CDR1 SQVTM, CDR2 ANQGSEA. There are 14 residues in the CDR3. The CDR3 reads CSVGMTGNAGELFF. The CDR3 DNA follows: TGCAGCGTTGGGATGACAGGGAACGCCGGGGAGCTGTTTTTT.

The chain carries TRBV10-3 and TRBJ2-7; D gene uncertain. Trimming took 7 bases from V and 2 from J, leaving 12 bases between them. The CDR3 length is 13 residues. The germline CDR1 and CDR2 sequences are ENHRY and SYGVKD. CDR3 sequence: CAIKAAGPYEQYF. The CDR3 coding sequence is TGTGCCATCAAGGCCGCAGGTCCCTACGAGCAGTACTTC.

J is TRBJ2-5 and V is TRBV7-3; no clear D gene. The germline V gene encodes CDR1 SGHTA and CDR2 FQGTGA. Trimming pared 0 bases from V and 4 bases from J, leaving 6 bases between. The CDR3 is made up of 13 amino acids. The CDR3 nucleotides read TGTGCCAGCAGCTTAACTAGGCGAGAGACCCAGTACTTC. It specifies CASSLTRRETQYF.

The chain links TRBV6-1 to TRBJ2-5; TRBD2 might be the D (5 bases). CDR1 and CDR2 from the germline V gene are MNHNS and SASEGT. CDR3 length: 11 amino acids. V was cut by 2 bases and J by 13 bases, with 11 bases left in between. The CDR3 DNA is TGTGCCAGCAGTGAATTAGCGTGGGCGTACTTC. This encodes CASSELAWAYF.

This clonotype was recorded at least ten times. This chain joins TRBV20-1 and TRBJ2-3, with D perhaps TRBD2 (5 bases). From germline, CDR1 is DFQATT and CDR2 SNEGSKA (reference sequence). The CDR3 spans 14 residues. V was pared by 6 bases and J by 4 bases, with 17 bases between. The CDR3 coding sequence is TGCAGTGCCCCAAAGCGGACCTACCCAGATACGCAGTATTTT. This codes for CSAPKRTYPDTQYF.

This clonotype was detected once. The chain combines TRBV30 with TRBJ2-1; 7 positions agree with TRBD1. Germline CDR1 reads GTSNPN; CDR2 reads SVGIG (reference sequence). The V and J ends lost 5 bases and 9 bases, in that order; junction bases with no gene match: 7. The CDR3 has 12 residues. The CDR3 is CAWGLGTVEQFF. The CDR3 nucleotides are TGTGCCTGGGGTCTAGGGACAGTTGAGCAGTTCTTC.

The V and J genes are TRBV5-1 and TRBJ1-5; D gene unclear. V was trimmed by 4 bases and J by 2 bases, leaving 13 bases between them. The CDR3 spans 15 residues. The germline gives CDR1 SGHRS, CDR2 YFSETQ. The chain's CDR3 is CASSPIGNGNQPQHF. In DNA, the CDR3 is TGCGCCAGCAGCCCCATAGGAAACGGCAATCAGCCCCAGCATTTT.

This clonotype appeared a few times. The rearrangement joins TRBV7-3 to TRBJ2-1; 11 bases map to TRBD2. After removal of 5 bases from V and 10 bases from J, the junction contained 10 bases not matched to a gene. The CDR3 totals 15 residues. From germline, CDR1 is SGHTA and CDR2 FQGTGA. The CDR3: CASSRDSGGAWEQFF. The CDR3 nucleotides are TGTGCCAGCAGCCGGGATAGCGGGGGGGCTTGGGAGCAGTTCTTC. Full variable domain (missing parts from reference TRBV7-3 and TRBJ2-1): GAGVSQTPSNKVTEKGKYVELRCDPISGHTALYWYRQSLGQGPEFLIYFQGTGAADDSGLPNDRFFAVRPEGSVSTLKIQRTERGDSAVYLCASSRDSGGAWEQFFGPGTRLTVL.

The CDR3 bases are TGCGCCAGCAGCCGAGCGGGGGGGCCGACAGATACGCAGTATTTT. Translation: CASSRAGGPTDTQYF. The V and J genes are TRBV5-1 and TRBJ2-3; 10 bases match TRBD2. The germline V gene has CDR1 SGHRS and CDR2 YFSETQ. CDR3 length: 15 residues. J lost 3 bases, V lost 4 bases, and 5 bases had no gene match. Together with reference TRBV5-1 and TRBJ2-3, the CDR3 gives the full variable domain: KAGVTQTPRYLIKTRGQQVTLSCSPISGHRSVSWYQQTPGQGLQFLFEYFSETQRNKGNFPGRFSGRQFSNSRSEMNVSTLELGDSALYLCASSRAGGPTDTQYFGPGTRLTVL.

The CDR3: CASSLTAFGNEQFF. CDR3 sequence (DNA): TGTGCCAGCAGCTTAACGGCGTTCGGGAATGAGCAGTTCTTC. The rearrangement joins TRBV7-3 to TRBJ2-1; D remains unclear. CDR3 size: 14 residues. V gave up 0 bases and J gave up 7 bases, with 10 bases separating them. Germline lookup yields CDR1 SGHTA and CDR2 FQGTGA.

The CDR3 protein is CSVDRTSGNNEQFF. The CDR3 DNA reads TGCAGCGTTGACCGGACTAGCGGAAATAATGAGCAGTTCTTC. The J gene is TRBJ2-1, the V gene TRBV29-1; 10 bases are a match to TRBD2. Germline V CDR1 and CDR2: SQVTM, ANQGSEA. V lost 3 bases, J lost 7 bases, and 6 bases stayed unmatched. CDR3 length: 14 residues.

In its sample, this clonotype was seen a few times. V is TRBV5-1 and J is TRBJ1-2; TRBD1 matches at 9 bases. Germline assignment: CDR1 SGHRS and CDR2 YFSETQ. J was trimmed by 4 bases and V by 4 bases; bases with no gene match: 14. The CDR3 loop spans 17 amino acids. The CDR3, as DNA: TGCGCCAGCAGCGTCGGGACAGGGTTACTTAGGCCCTATGGCTACACCTTC. Translation gives CASSVGTGLLRPYGYTF.

The rearrangement links TRBV20-1 to TRBJ1-2, with 7 positions matching TRBD1. The V gene's germline CDR1 is DFQATT and CDR2 SNEGSKA (reference sequence). CDR3 size: 14 residues. V lost 2 bases to trimming and J lost 6 bases; unmatched junction nucleotides: 9. CDR3 nucleotides: TGCAGTGCTAGATTTACCGGGACAGACCATGGCTACACCTTC. It specifies CSARFTGTDHGYTF.

This rearrangement joins TRBV20-1 to TRBJ2-7; 10 nucleotides agree with TRBD2. From germline, CDR1 is DFQATT and CDR2 SNEGSKA (reference sequence). The CDR3 totals 15 residues. V lost 1 base and J lost 6; bases outside the gene matches: 9. This CDR3 is CSARAPSGSQAEQYF. The CDR3 DNA sequence: TGCAGTGCTAGAGCGCCTAGCGGGAGCCAAGCCGAGCAGTACTTC.

The rearrangement links TRBV5-6 to TRBJ2-1, with 9 bases aligning to TRBD1. Unmatched junction bases numbered 14, after V lost 4 bases and J lost 12 bases. The germline gives CDR1 SGHDT, CDR2 YYEEEE. The CDR3 is made up of 15 amino acids. The CDR3 spells CASSPYRGLGSGQFF. The CDR3, as DNA: TGTGCCAGCAGCCCTTACAGGGGGCTGGGCAGTGGGCAGTTCTTC.

This clonotype was counted between two and nine times. The chain joins TRBV5-5 to TRBJ2-7, with D tentatively TRBD1 (6 bases). This CDR3 comprises 15 residues. Germline V CDR1 and CDR2: SGHKS, YYEKEE (reference sequence). Trimming pared 0 bases from V and 5 bases from J, leaving 15 bases between. In nucleotides, the CDR3 is TGTGCCAGCAGCTTGGAGACAGGCACCTTTCACGAGCAGTACTTC. Its protein product is CASSLETGTFHEQYF.

This chain connects TRBV5-1 to TRBJ2-5; D possibly corresponds to TRBD2 (5 bases). Germline CDR1 and CDR2: SGHRS and YFSETQ. V was pared by 0 bases and J by 3 bases, with 9 bases between. CDR3 length: 14 amino acids. The CDR3 here is CASSLARTEETQYF. The CDR3 DNA is TGCGCCAGCAGCTTGGCCAGGACTGAAGAGACCCAGTACTTC.

This clonotype has only a few counts. The J gene is TRBJ2-5, the V gene TRBV6-9; 12 bases match TRBD2. The CDR3 is made up of 15 amino acids. Germline V gene lookup returns CDR1 MNHGY and CDR2 SVAAGI. With V trimmed by 5 bases and J by 6 bases, 7 bases remained unmatched. CDR3 sequence reads: CASSATSGRSKTQYF. CDR3 DNA: TGTGCCAGCAGTGCTACTAGCGGGAGGTCTAAGACCCAGTACTTC.

The gene calls are TRBV2 and TRBJ1-2, with no clear D. V was clipped by 6 bases and J by 4 bases, with 21 bases between them. Per germline, CDR1 SNHLY and CDR2 FYNNEI. The CDR3 is made up of 16 amino acids. The CDR3 sequence is CASSGETGYRGYGYTF. For the CDR3, the DNA is TGTGCCAGCAGCGGGGAGACGGGGTATCGTGGCTATGGCTACACCTTC.

This clonotype was recorded a few times. This chain links TRBV4-1 with TRBJ2-7; D is ambiguous. CDR3 length: 16 amino acids. V was pared by 0 bases and J by 0 bases, with 12 bases between. CDR1 MGHRA and CDR2 YSYEKL come from the germline V gene. The CDR3 bases are TGCGCCAGCAGCCAAGATTTGGGCAGGAGCTCCTACGAGCAGTACTTC. Translation: CASSQDLGRSSYEQYF.

The gene calls are TRBV29-1 and TRBJ2-7; D remains unclear. Trimming removed 1 base at V and 3 bases at J, with 7 bases between. Germline V CDR1 and CDR2: SQVTM, ANQGSEA. The CDR3 is made up of 12 amino acids. The CDR3 sequence: CSVEGQLYEQYF. Written as DNA, the CDR3 is TGCAGCGTTGAAGGGCAGCTCTACGAGCAGTACTTC.

The chain uses TRBV14 and TRBJ2-7, with a weak D call TRBD2 (6 bases). The CDR3 covers 14 residues. V was cut by 1 base and J by 7 bases, with 14 bases left in between. CDR1 and CDR2 from the germline V gene are SGHDN and FVKESK. The CDR3 region has the DNA TGTGCCAGCAGCCAAGTCGGGACTCACAATGAGCAGTACTTC. Translation: CASSQVGTHNEQYF.

The chain employs TRBV6-5 and TRBJ1-2; the D gene is possibly TRBD1 (5 bases). The V and J ends lost 5 bases and 10 bases respectively, with 20 bases between them. The germline gives CDR1 MNHEY, CDR2 SVGAGI. The CDR3 sequence is 14 residues long. CDR3 DNA sequence: TGTGCCAGCAGTAGAAGGACAAGCCAAGACGACTACACCTTC. It yields the protein CASSRRTSQDDYTF.

This chain uses TRBV15 with TRBJ1-5; D call uncertain. The CDR3 totals 15 residues. V lost 0 bases and J 7 bases, leaving 13 bases between the germline ends. In germline, CDR1 is LNHNV, CDR2 YYDKDF (reference sequence). For the CDR3, the DNA is TGTGCCACCAGCAGAGATAGGGCTGCCTACCAGCCCCAGCATTTT. It yields the protein CATSRDRAAYQPQHF.